One sample yielded the 20 T cell receptor beta chains listed below, sequenced in a study of Ad26.COV2.S vaccination and SARS-CoV-2 variants. Clones were sequenced by immunoSEQ multiplex PCR, and TCRdb holds only the in-frame ones, with some missing. The sample lists about 400,000 clones; about 85% were seen once. The treatment: about 20 received Ad26.COV2.S at low or high dose, single or two shots; several received placebo; per-sample allocation not given. Following the first vaccine or placebo injection, samples were taken on day 63. The material sequenced was peripheral blood, taken in a trial of Ad26.COV2.S vaccine versus placebo. The source of these receptors is a person between 18 and 65 years old who received the Ad26.COV2.S COVID-19 vaccine or a placebo.

The chain uses TRBV9 and TRBJ2-7; TRBD1 might be the D (5 bases). Germline V CDR1 and CDR2: SGDLS, YYNGEE. Trimming stripped 0 bases from V and 5 bases from J, with 12 bases between. The CDR3 contains 14 residues. The CDR3 sequence is CASSVGNVGDEQYF. The CDR3 nucleotides are TGTGCCAGCAGCGTAGGGAACGTAGGGGACGAGCAGTACTTC.

The DNA of the CDR3 is TGTGCCAGTAGTGAGGCGGGGCCTGGCGATCAGCCCCAGCATTTT. This translates into CASSEAGPGDQPQHF. This sequence joins TRBV19 and TRBJ1-5, with a weak D call TRBD1 (5 bases). The CDR3 sequence is 15 residues long. Trimming removed 5 bases at V and 5 bases at J, with 16 bases between. Germline-derived CDR1 and CDR2 are LNHDA and SQIVND (reference sequence).

The rearrangement uses TRBV7-9 and TRBJ2-1, with D possibly matching TRBD2 (6 bases). The germline V and J ends were trimmed by 6 bases and 0 bases, with 15 bases remaining between them. This CDR3 is built from 16 residues. The germline CDR1 and CDR2 sequences are SEHNR and FQNEAQ (reference sequence). The CDR3 DNA reads TGTGCCAGCAGGTTGGGGCCTAGCGTCTCCTACAATGAGCAGTTCTTC. The encoded protein is CASRLGPSVSYNEQFF.

This clone was seen only once. The chain couples TRBV3-1 (or the pseudogene TRBV3-2) to TRBJ2-7, with 10 bases lining up with TRBD2. The V segment lost 0 bases and the J segment 7 bases; nucleotides outside the gene matches: 18. The CDR3 length is 19 residues. Germline V gene lookup returns CDR1 LGHDT and CDR2 YNNKEL (reference sequence). In nucleotides, the CDR3 is TGTGCCAGCAGCCAAGAAGGAGCGGGGGGGCCGTTAATTGTTAGAGAGCAGTACTTC. It specifies CASSQEGAGGPLIVREQYF.

Of note for this clone: This specimen includes other DNA sequences encoding the same CDR3. V is TRBV7-9 and J is TRBJ1-5; D remains unclear. CDR3 size: 13 residues. V dropped 1 base and J dropped 5 bases, with 6 bases sitting between them. In germline, CDR1 is SEHNR, CDR2 FQNEAQ (reference sequence). The CDR3 nucleotides are TGTGCCAGCAGCTTAGAAGGCGATCAGCCCCAGCATTTT. This translates into CASSLEGDQPQHF.

The CDR3 loop reads CASSYTLRRTGMGNEQFF. DNA for the CDR3: TGTGCCAGCAGTTATACCCTCCGCCGGACAGGGATGGGGAATGAGCAGTTCTTC. The rearrangement uses TRBV6-2 or TRBV6-3 and TRBJ2-1; TRBD1 matches 8 bases. CDR1 and CDR2 from the germline V gene are MNHEY and SVGEGT. J was trimmed by 7 bases and V by 3 bases; bases with no gene match: 17. The CDR3 totals 18 residues.

This chain links TRBV27 with TRBJ1-6, with 7 bases aligning to TRBD1. From germline, CDR1 is MNHEY and CDR2 SMNVEV (reference sequence). This CDR3 has 16 amino acids. J was trimmed by 3 bases and V by 4 bases; bases with no gene match: 6. CDR3 loop: CASSSWTGGYNSPLHF. CDR3 in DNA: TGTGCCAGCAGTTCATGGACAGGCGGCTATAATTCACCCCTCCACTTT.

The gene calls are TRBV7-9 and TRBJ2-1; TRBD2 aligns across 10 bases. Trimming at V came to 4 bases and at J to 7 bases, leaving 10 bases not matched to a gene. This CDR3 contains 16 residues. From germline, CDR1 is SEHNR and CDR2 FQNEAQ (reference sequence). Written as DNA, the CDR3 is TGTGCCAGCAGCTCTGTCCTAGCGGGGGAGACAAATGAGCAGTTCTTC. It translates to CASSSVLAGETNEQFF.

The rearrangement links TRBV7-2 to TRBJ2-7; D may be TRBD1 or TRBD2 (5 bases each). Deletions cut 3 bases from V and 0 bases from J, with 12 bases between. This CDR3 region has 15 residues. Per the germline V gene, CDR1 is SGHTA and CDR2 is FQGNSA. The CDR3 DNA follows: TGTGCCAGCAGCTTGGGGGACCCGAGCTCCTACGAGCAGTACTTC. As protein: CASSLGDPSSYEQYF.

This chain connects TRBV3-1 (or the pseudogene TRBV3-2) to TRBJ2-2, with TRBD2 identical over 8 bases. There are 18 residues in the CDR3. Trimming took 0 bases from V and 11 from J; bases not matched to a gene: 17. Germline CDR1 is LGHDT and CDR2 is YNNKEL (reference sequence). As DNA, the CDR3 is TGTGCCAGCAGCCAAGATCCGCCCAGCGGGGGCCCTGGTGGCGAGCTGTTTTTT. This gives the protein CASSQDPPSGGPGGELFF.

This clone has only one observation. V is TRBV30 and J is TRBJ2-1, with 14 bases identical to TRBD2. The CDR3 is 16 residues long. J lost 5 bases, V lost 2 bases, and 5 bases had no gene match. Germline V CDR1 and CDR2: GTSNPN, SVGIG (reference sequence). As DNA, the CDR3 is TGTGCCTGGAGTCCGGGACTAGCGGGGGTCCACAATGAGCAGTTCTTC. This gives the protein CAWSPGLAGVHNEQFF. The full variable domain, in which reference TRBV30 and TRBJ2-1 provide the parts outside the CDR3, is SQTIHQWPATLVQPVGSPLSLECTVEGTSNPNLYWYRQAAGRGLQLLFYSVGIGQISSEVPQNLSASRPQDRQFILSSKKLLLSDSGFYLCAWSPGLAGVHNEQFFGPGTRLTVL.

J is TRBJ1-4 and V is TRBV12-3 or TRBV12-4, with unresolved D. Trimming stripped 1 base from V and 7 bases from J, with 7 bases between. The CDR3 consists of 13 residues. The CDR3 region is CASSLGGVEKLFF. CDR3 DNA: TGTGCCAGCAGTTTAGGGGGAGTTGAAAAACTGTTTTTT.

This rearrangement joins TRBV30 to TRBJ2-2; a possible D gene is TRBD1 (6 bases). V lost 0 bases, J lost 5 bases, and 16 bases lay in between. Looked up from germline, CDR1 is GTSNPN and CDR2 is SVGIG (reference sequence). The CDR3 consists of 16 residues. For the CDR3, the DNA is TGTGCCTGGAGTGTACATCGGTGGACAGAAACCGGGGAGCTGTTTTTT. This codes for CAWSVHRWTETGELFF.

V usage is TRBV6-5 and J usage is TRBJ2-1; 9 bases agree with TRBD2. The CDR3 has 16 amino acids. Germline CDR1 reads MNHEY; CDR2 reads SVGAGI. The V segment lost 0 bases and the J segment 6 bases; nucleotides outside the gene matches: 6. Here the CDR3 reads CASSYSNSGGLNEQFF. CDR3 coding DNA: TGTGCCAGCAGTTACTCGAATAGCGGGGGTCTCAATGAGCAGTTCTTC.

The chain recombines TRBV19 with TRBJ1-5; D perhaps matches TRBD1 (6 bases). The germline V and J ends were trimmed by 4 bases and 4 bases, with 11 bases remaining between them. Germline V CDR1 and CDR2: LNHDA, SQIVND (reference sequence). The CDR3 spans 14 residues. In DNA form, the CDR3 reads TGTGCCAGTAGTAAACGGACAGAAAATCAGCCCCAGCATTTT. It translates to CASSKRTENQPQHF.

The V call is TRBV7-8, the J call TRBJ2-5; D gene unclear. V was cut by 1 base and J by 5 bases, with 8 bases left in between. The CDR3 is 13 amino acids. Germline CDR1 SGHVS, CDR2 FQNEAQ. This CDR3 is CASSLGAVETQYF. The CDR3 region has the DNA TGTGCCAGCAGCTTAGGGGCCGTGGAGACCCAGTACTTC.

The chain combines TRBV6-1 with TRBJ1-3, with D unresolved. The CDR3 extends over 14 amino acids. Looked up from germline, CDR1 is MNHNS and CDR2 is SASEGT. Trimming cost V 2 bases and J 0 bases, with 5 bases left between them. Here the CDR3 reads CASSETVSGNTIYF. The CDR3 nucleotides are TGTGCCAGCAGTGAAACGGTCTCTGGAAACACCATATATTTT.

J is TRBJ1-1 and V is TRBV3-1 (or the pseudogene TRBV3-2); TRBD1 agrees at 7 bases. Germline loops: CDR1 LGHDT, CDR2 YNNKEL (reference sequence). Losses at the gene ends were 5 bases for V and 0 bases for J; bases not matched to a gene: 6. CDR3 length: 15 residues. This chain's CDR3 is CASSATGTVNTEAFF. As DNA, the CDR3 is TGTGCCAGCAGCGCGACCGGGACAGTGAACACTGAAGCTTTCTTT.

In its sample, this clone was seen once. Because the CDR3's place on the DNA is in doubt, the DNA is left out and the CDR3 is given as listed by TCRdb. The chain recombines TRBV2 with TRBJ1-2. The CDR3 has 13 residues if both end residues are counted. Germline CDR1 and CDR2: SNHLY and FYNNEI. The CDR3 reads CASSERLWGRGTF.

This chain joins TRBV6-2 or TRBV6-3 and TRBJ1-3; no reliable D call. Per the germline V gene, CDR1 is MNHEY and CDR2 is SVGEGT. The CDR3 is made up of 14 amino acids. V lost 3 bases and J 4 bases, leaving 10 bases between the germline ends. The CDR3 region is CASSYDGRGNTIYF. In nucleotides, the CDR3 is TGTGCCAGCAGTTATGACGGACGGGGAAACACCATATATTTT.